These T cell receptor beta chains were read from a single sample in a study of T cell changes during pregnancy in multiple sclerosis. Profiling relied on immunoSEQ multiplex PCR, and the TCRdb table lists in-frame clones only, not all of them. This repertoire shows tens of thousands of clones, approximately 92% found once; its top ten account for 2%. The input for sequencing was peripheral blood, taken in the third trimester of pregnancy. The receptors shown here come from a female donor in good health, enrolled as a control in a pregnancy study. The CDR3 runs from the conserved cysteine through the conserved F or W. D genes are given only for firm matches. The size of a clone is reported for some rows only, either as once, few or many, or as a class for expanded clones.

>TRBJ1-1|NA|TRBV2|NA
TGTGCCAGCAGTGATGGACACCTGACCCCATACTCGAACACTGAAGCTTTCTTT
CASSDGHLTPYSNTEAFF
>TRBJ2-3|NA|TRBV15|NA
TGTGCCACCAGCAGAGACGGAGCCCGCACAGATACGCAGTATTTT
CATSRDGARTDTQYF
>TRBJ2-1|NA|TRBV9|TRBD2
TGTGCCAGCAGCGTAGCGACTAGCGGGATCAGCGAGCAGTTCTTC
CASSVATSGISEQFF
>TRBJ1-1|NA|TRBV6-1|NA
TGTGCCAGCACATTCCAAGCCCAGGGGACTGAAGCTTTCTTT
CASTFQAQGTEAFF
>TRBJ1-2|NA|TRBV9|NA
TGTGCCAGCAGCGTAGTTGGCCGGGGGGATGGCTACACCTTC
CASSVVGRGDGYTF
>TRBJ2-2|once|TRBV7-3|NA
TGTGCCAGCAGCCCCCAGGGGAACGGGGAGCTGTTTTTT
CASSPQGNGELFF
>TRBJ2-3|NA|TRBV6-6|TRBD2
TGTGCCAGCAATCGAGCGGGAGGGTACACAGATACGCAGTATTTT
CASNRAGGYTDTQYF
>TRBJ2-5|NA|TRBV18|NA
TGTGCCAGCTCACTGTCCAGGGTTGACACCCAGTACTTC
CASSLSRVDTQYF
>TRBJ2-7|NA|TRBV7-2|NA
TGTGCCAGCAGCTTCGGGAACAGTTTCTACGAGCAGTACTTC
CASSFGNSFYEQYF
>TRBJ2-3|NA|TRBV6-6|TRBD2
TGTGCCAGCAGTTTTGGTGCGGGGGGGCCTACAGATACGCAGTATTTT
CASSFGAGGPTDTQYF
>TRBJ2-5|NA|TRBV6-6|TRBD1
TGTGCCAGCAACGGACAGGGAGGAGGGGAGACCCAGTACTTC
CASNGQGGGETQYF
>TRBJ1-1|NA|TRBV7-2|NA
TGTGCCAGCAGCTACTACAGGGACGCTGAAGCTTTCTTT
CASSYYRDAEAFF
>TRBJ2-3|NA|TRBV19|NA
TGTGCCAGTAGTATAGACGGGAGAAAGGATACGCAGTATTTT
CASSIDGRKDTQYF
>TRBJ2-2|NA|TRBV7-8|NA
TGTGCCAGCAGCTTCCGACAGACGATAAACACCGGGGAGCTGTTTTTT
CASSFRQTINTGELFF
>TRBJ1-2|NA|TRBV6-1|TRBD1
TGTGCCAGCAGTGAACAACGCCTACAGGGGAACTTC
CASSEQRLQGNF
>TRBJ2-1|NA|TRBV9|TRBD1
TGTGCCAGCAGCACCAGGACAGGGGGTTACAATGAGCAGTTCTTC
CASSTRTGGYNEQFF
>TRBJ2-3|NA|TRBV10-1|NA
TGCGCCAGGACTTTAGCGGCAGATACGCAGTATTTT
CARTLAADTQYF
>TRBJ2-7|NA|TRBV5-1|TRBD1
TGCGCCAGCAGAACGCCGGGACAGGGCTACGAGCAGTACTTC
CASRTPGQGYEQYF
>TRBJ2-7|NA|TRBV28|NA
TGTGCCAGCAGTTATGACTCCCTGGGGGGGCGGAACGAGCAGTACTTC
CASSYDSLGGRNEQYF
>TRBJ2-1|NA|TRBV4-1|NA
TGCGCCAGCAGCCAATACACGGCGGATCCCTACAATGAGCAGTTCTTC
CASSQYTADPYNEQFF
>TRBJ1-1|once|TRBV27|NA
TGTGCCAGCAGTTTTAGAGCGCTCAGTGGGAACACTGAAGCTTTCTTT
CASSFRALSGNTEAFF
>TRBJ2-7|NA|TRBV7-2|TRBD2
TGTGCCAGCAGCTTTGGGGCGGGAGGGTACTACGAGCAGTACTTC
CASSFGAGGYYEQYF
>TRBJ2-7|NA|TRBV5-1|TRBD1
TGCGCCAGCAGCTTGGGGGACACAGGGGCCGAGCAGTACTTC
CASSLGDTGAEQYF
>TRBJ2-2|few|TRBV19|NA
TGTGCCAGTAGTCCATACCAGCGAAACACCGGGGAGCTGTTTTTT
CASSPYQRNTGELFF
>TRBJ2-1|NA|TRBV7-2|TRBD1
TGTGCCAGCAGCACGCGGACAGGGCGAAGTTCTGAGCAGTTCTTC
CASSTRTGRSSEQFF
>TRBJ2-3|NA|TRBV6-7|TRBD2
TGTGCCAGCAGCCCCGGACACCAAACTGCGGCTAGCGGGATGAGCACAGATACGCAGTATTTT
CASSPGHQTAASGMSTDTQYF
>TRBJ1-3|once|TRBV28|NA
TGTGCCAGCAGTTTATTGCATAGGGGGAGAGGAAACACCATATATTTT
CASSLLHRGRGNTIYF
>TRBJ2-7|NA|TRBV7-9|TRBD1
TGTGCCAGCAGCCCTAGGGTACCGGGACAGGGAACCTACGAGCAGTACTTC
CASSPRVPGQGTYEQYF
>TRBJ1-1|NA|TRBV7-8|NA
TGTGCCAGCAGCCCTCGGTTCGGACAAACGAACACTGAAGCTTTCTTT
CASSPRFGQTNTEAFF
>TRBJ1-1|once|TRBV6-5|NA
TGTGCCAGCAGTTACCCAGGCTCAGGTGAAGCTTTCTTT
CASSYPGSGEAFF
>TRBJ2-1|NA|TRBV6-1|TRBD2
TGTGCCAGCAGTGAAGGGGGTAGCGGGGGTGAGCAGTTCTTC
CASSEGGSGGEQFF
>TRBJ1-5|NA|TRBV27|NA
TGTGCCAGCAGTTTAAGACTTTATCAGCCCCAGCATTTT
CASSLRLYQPQHF
>TRBJ2-3|NA|TRBV2|TRBD2
TGTGCCAGCAGTAAAAGACTAGCGGGGGGGCAAGATACGCAGTATTTT
CASSKRLAGGQDTQYF
>TRBJ1-2|NA|TRBV29-1|NA
TGCAGCGTTGACTCTTCGGTTGCTAATGGCTACACCTTC
CSVDSSVANGYTF
>TRBJ2-6|NA|TRBV15|NA
TGTGCCACCAGCAGGTATAAGAATACTCGTGGGGCCAACGTCCTGACTTTC
CATSRYKNTRGANVLTF
>TRBJ2-7|NA|TRBV13|TRBD2
TGTGCCAGCAGCTTCGCTAGCGGGAGTCTTAACTACGAGCAGTACTTC
CASSFASGSLNYEQYF
>TRBJ2-3|NA|TRBV9|NA
TGTGCCAGCAGCCTTACCGGGGATGCAGATACGCAGTATTTT
CASSLTGDADTQYF
>TRBJ1-2|NA|TRBV6-6|TRBD1
TGTGCCAGCAGCCCCGGGACAGATATTTATGGCTACACCTTC
CASSPGTDIYGYTF
>TRBJ2-5|NA|TRBV27|NA
TGTGCCAGCAGGCGGCCAGGGAAAGAGACCCAGTACTTC
CASRRPGKETQYF
>TRBJ2-3|NA|TRBV7-9|TRBD1
TGTGCCAGCAGCTTTTTGACAGGGACAGATACGCAGTATTTT
CASSFLTGTDTQYF
>TRBJ1-1|NA|TRBV10-3|NA
TGTGCCATCAGTGGGGGGGGGTCCGAAGCTTTCTTT
CAISGGGSEAFF
>TRBJ1-2|NA|TRBV7-2|NA
TGTGCCAGCAGCTTAGGAGGCCAAAACTATGGCTACACCTTC
CASSLGGQNYGYTF
>TRBJ2-1|NA|TRBV2|NA
TGTGCCAGCAGTCGGGGGTCCTACAATGAGCAGTTCTTC
CASSRGSYNEQFF
>TRBJ1-2|NA|TRBV28|NA
TGTGCCAGCAGTTTAAGGGGCCTGTATGGCTACACCTTC
CASSLRGLYGYTF
>TRBJ2-2|NA|TRBV18|TRBD2
TGTGCCAGCTCACCCCGAGCGGGAAAGCGGACCGGGGAGCTGTTTTTT
CASSPRAGKRTGELFF